This TCR beta chain derives from a study of blood T cell repertoires in COVID-19. Profiled with immunoSEQ multiplex PCR; TCRdb holds only in-frame clones, not every one. Among roughly 250,000 clones listed, 84% were seen once. The clonotype comes from a human donor in a cohort sampled during active COVID-19. The source material was peripheral blood.

The CDR3 nucleotides read TGTGCCAGCAGCCGGGACAGGCGGACTGAAGCTTTCTTT. Amino acids: CASSRDRRTEAFF. The chain has TRBV12-3 or TRBV12-4 and TRBJ1-1; 8 positions match TRBD1. J lost 5 bases, V lost 6 bases, and 5 bases had no gene match. The CDR3 loop spans 13 amino acids.